The following is a T cell receptor beta chain sequence with its context. Random hexamers served to reverse transcribe about 0.45 to 1 ug RNA. An immunoSEQ multiplex PCR generated amplified TCR beta CDR3 products spanning 54 Vbeta and 13 Jbeta. TCRdb processed the immunoSEQ multiplex PCR reads anew with MiXCR; each CDR3 protein has one entry. The data show over 150,000 distinct CDR3 sequences, about 94% seen once. The entry originates in a study of CD8 T cells in Susac syndrome. Control patients had untreated stable or active relapsing-remitting multiple sclerosis by revised McDonald criteria. FACS enriched CD8+ TEMRA cells, while bulk CD8+ and CD4+ were negatively isolated. The germline CDR1 and CDR2 sequences are SNHLY and FYNNEI. The CDR3 has 12 amino acids.

Sequenced sample: CD4+ T cells from PBMCs. The clonotype comes from a human donor with multiple sclerosis. This rearrangement joins TRBV2 to TRBJ2-5, with a possible D match to TRBD2 (6 bases). CDR3 region: CVSRAAGETQYF. The CDR3 nucleotides read TGTGTCTCTCGAGCAGCGGGAGAGACCCAGTACTTC.